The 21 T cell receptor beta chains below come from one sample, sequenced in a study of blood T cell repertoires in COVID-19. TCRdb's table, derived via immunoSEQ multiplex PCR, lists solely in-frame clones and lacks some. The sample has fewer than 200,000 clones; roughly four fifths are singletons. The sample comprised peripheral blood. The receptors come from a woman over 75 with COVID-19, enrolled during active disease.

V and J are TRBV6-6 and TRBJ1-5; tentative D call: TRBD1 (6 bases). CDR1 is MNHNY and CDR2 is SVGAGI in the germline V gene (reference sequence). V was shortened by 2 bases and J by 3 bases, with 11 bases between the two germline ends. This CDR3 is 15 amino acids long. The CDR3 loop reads CASSYPGQFNQPQHF. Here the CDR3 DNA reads TGTGCCAGCAGTTACCCCGGACAGTTCAATCAGCCCCAGCATTTT.

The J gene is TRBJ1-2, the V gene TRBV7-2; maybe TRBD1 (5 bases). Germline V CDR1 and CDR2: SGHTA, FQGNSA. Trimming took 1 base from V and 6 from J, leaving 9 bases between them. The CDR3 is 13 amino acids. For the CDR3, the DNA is TGTGCCAGCAGCTTAGACAGGCTCAATGGCTACACCTTC. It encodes CASSLDRLNGYTF.

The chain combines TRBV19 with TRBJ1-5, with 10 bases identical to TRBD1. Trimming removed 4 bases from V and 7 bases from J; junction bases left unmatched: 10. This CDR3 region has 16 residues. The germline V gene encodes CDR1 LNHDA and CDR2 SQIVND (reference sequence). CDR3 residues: CASSTYRDRGWQPQHF. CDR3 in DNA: TGTGCCAGTAGTACCTACCGGGACAGGGGTTGGCAGCCCCAGCATTTT.

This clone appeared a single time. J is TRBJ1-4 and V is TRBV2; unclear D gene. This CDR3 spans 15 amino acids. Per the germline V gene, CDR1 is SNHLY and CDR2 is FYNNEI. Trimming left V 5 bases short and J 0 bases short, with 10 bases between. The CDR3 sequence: CASSQRPSTNEKLFF. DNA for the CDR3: TGTGCCAGCAGTCAGCGGCCTTCAACTAATGAAAAACTGTTTTTT.

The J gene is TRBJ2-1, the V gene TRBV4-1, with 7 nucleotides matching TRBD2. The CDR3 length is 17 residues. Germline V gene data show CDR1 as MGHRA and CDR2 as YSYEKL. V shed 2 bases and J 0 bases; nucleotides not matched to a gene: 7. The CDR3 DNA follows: TGCGCCAGCAGCCAAATTCCAGCGGGGAGCTCCTACAATGAGCAGTTCTTC. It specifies CASSQIPAGSSYNEQFF.

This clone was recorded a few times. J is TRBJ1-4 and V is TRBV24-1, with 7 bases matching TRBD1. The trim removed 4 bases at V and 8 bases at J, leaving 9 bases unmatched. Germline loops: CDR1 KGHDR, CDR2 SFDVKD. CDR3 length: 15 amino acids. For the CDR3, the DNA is TGTGCCACCAGTGACACAAAGGGGGCGGCAGAAAAACTGTTTTTT. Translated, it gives CATSDTKGAAEKLFF.

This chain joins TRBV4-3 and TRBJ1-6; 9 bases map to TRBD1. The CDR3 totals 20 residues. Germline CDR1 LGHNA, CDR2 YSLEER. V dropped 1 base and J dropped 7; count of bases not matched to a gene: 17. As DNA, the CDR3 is TGCGCCAGCAGCCAAGGTTTGGCGGGACAGGGACATATATGGAATTCACCCCTCCACTTT. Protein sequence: CASSQGLAGQGHIWNSPLHF.

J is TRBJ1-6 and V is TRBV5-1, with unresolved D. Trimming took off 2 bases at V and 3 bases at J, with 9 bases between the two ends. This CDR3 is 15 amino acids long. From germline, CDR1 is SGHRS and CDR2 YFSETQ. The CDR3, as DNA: TGCGCCAGCAGCTTACGATCGGGCTATAATTCACCCCTCCACTTT. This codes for CASSLRSGYNSPLHF.

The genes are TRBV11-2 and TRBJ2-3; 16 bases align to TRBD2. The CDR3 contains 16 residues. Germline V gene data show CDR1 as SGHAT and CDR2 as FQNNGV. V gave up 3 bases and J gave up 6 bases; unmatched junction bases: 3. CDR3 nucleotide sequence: TGTGCCAGCAGCTTGGGACTAGCGGGAGGGCCGGATACGCAGTATTTT. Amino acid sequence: CASSLGLAGGPDTQYF.

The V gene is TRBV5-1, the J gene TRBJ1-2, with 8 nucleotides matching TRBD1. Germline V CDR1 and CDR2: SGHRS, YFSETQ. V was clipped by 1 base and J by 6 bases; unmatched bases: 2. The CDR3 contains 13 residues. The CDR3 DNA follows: TGCGCCAGCAGCTTGACAGGGGGTCATGGCTACACCTTC. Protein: CASSLTGGHGYTF.

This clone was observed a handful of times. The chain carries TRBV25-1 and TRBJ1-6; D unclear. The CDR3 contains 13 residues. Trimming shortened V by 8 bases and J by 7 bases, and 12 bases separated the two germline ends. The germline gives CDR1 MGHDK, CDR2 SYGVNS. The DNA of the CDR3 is TGTGCCAGCGCGGCGGGCAACAATTCACCCCTCCACTTT. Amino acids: CASAAGNNSPLHF.

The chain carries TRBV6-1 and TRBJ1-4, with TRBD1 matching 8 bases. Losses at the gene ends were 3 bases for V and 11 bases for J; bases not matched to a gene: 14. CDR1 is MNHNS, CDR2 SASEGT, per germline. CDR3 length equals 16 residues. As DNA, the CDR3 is TGTGCCAGCAGTGACCTATCCGGGACAGGTTTCGGGAAACTGTTTTTT. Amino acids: CASSDLSGTGFGKLFF.

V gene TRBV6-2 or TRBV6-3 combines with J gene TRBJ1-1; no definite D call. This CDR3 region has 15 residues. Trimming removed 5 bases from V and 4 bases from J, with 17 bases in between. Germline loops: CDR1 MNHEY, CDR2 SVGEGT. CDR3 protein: CASSPRSSWATEAFF. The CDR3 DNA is TGTGCCAGCAGTCCCAGGTCTTCTTGGGCCACTGAAGCTTTCTTT.

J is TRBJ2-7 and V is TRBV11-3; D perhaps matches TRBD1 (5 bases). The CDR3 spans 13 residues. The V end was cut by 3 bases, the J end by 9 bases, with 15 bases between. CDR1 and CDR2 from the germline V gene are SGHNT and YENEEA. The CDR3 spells CASSLTAPEGQYF. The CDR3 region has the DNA TGTGCCAGCAGCTTGACAGCGCCAGAAGGGCAGTACTTC.

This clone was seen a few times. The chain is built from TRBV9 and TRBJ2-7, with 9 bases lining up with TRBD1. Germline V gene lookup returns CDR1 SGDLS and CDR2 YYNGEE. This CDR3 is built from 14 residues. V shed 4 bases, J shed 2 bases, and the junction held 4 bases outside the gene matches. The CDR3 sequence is CASSPGQGPYEQYF. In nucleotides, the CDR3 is TGTGCCAGCAGCCCAGGACAGGGGCCCTACGAGCAGTACTTC.

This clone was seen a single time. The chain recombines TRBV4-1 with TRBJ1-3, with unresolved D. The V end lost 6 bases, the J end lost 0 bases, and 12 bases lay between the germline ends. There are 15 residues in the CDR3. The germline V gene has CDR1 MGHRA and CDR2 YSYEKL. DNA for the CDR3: TGCGCCAGCAGGCCGAATCCCGGCTCTGGAAACACCATATATTTT. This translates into CASRPNPGSGNTIYF.

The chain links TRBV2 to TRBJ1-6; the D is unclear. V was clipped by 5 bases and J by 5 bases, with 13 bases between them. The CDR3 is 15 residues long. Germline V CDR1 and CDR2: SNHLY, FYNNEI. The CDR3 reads CASSSRFTNNSPLHF. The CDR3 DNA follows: TGTGCCAGCAGTTCCAGGTTCACCAATAATTCACCCCTCCACTTT. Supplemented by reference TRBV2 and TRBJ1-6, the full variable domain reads EPEVTQTPSHQVTQMGQEVILRCVPISNHLYFYWYRQILGQKVEFLVSFYNNEISEKSEIFDDQFSVERPDGSNFTLKIRSTKLEDSAMYFCASSSRFTNNSPLHFGNGTRLTVT.

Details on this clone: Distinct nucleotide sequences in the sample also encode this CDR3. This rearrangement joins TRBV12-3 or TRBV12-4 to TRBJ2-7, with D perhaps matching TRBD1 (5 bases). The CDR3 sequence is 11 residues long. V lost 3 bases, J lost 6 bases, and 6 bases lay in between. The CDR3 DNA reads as TGTGCCAGCAGTTTTAGGGGCGAGCAGTACTTC. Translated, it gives CASSFRGEQYF.

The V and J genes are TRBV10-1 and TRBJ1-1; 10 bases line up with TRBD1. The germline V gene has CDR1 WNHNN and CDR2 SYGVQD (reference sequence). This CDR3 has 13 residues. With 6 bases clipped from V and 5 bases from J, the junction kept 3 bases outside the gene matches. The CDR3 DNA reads TGCGCCAGCAGAGGACAGGGGGGAACTGAAGCTTTCTTT. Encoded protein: CASRGQGGTEAFF.

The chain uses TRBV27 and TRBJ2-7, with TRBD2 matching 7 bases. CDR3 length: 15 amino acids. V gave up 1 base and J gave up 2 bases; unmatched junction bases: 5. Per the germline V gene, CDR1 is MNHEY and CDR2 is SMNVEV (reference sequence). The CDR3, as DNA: TGTGCCAGCAGTTTATATTCCGGGACTACCTACGAGCAGTACTTC. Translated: CASSLYSGTTYEQYF.

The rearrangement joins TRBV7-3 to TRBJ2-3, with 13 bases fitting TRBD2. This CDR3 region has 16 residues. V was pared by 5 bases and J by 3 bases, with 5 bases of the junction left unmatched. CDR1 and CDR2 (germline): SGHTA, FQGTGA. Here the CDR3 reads CASSPRTSGGTDTQYF. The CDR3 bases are TGTGCCAGCAGCCCTCGGACTAGCGGGGGTACAGATACGCAGTATTTT. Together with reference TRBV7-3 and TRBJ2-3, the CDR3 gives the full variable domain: GAGVSQTPSNKVTEKGKYVELRCDPISGHTALYWYRQSLGQGPEFLIYFQGTGAADDSGLPNDRFFAVRPEGSVSTLKIQRTERGDSAVYLCASSPRTSGGTDTQYFGPGTRLTVL.